This record covers a single T cell receptor (beta chain). Its antigen is unidentified. Repertoires were generated with immunoSEQ multiplex PCR, while TCRdb's copy carries only in-frame clones and drops some. This table has about 220,000 clones, 88% appearing once. These data originate in a study of cytomegalovirus exposure and HLA in healthy donors. Study background: A later analysis reported the same platform for the roughly 120 validation repertoires and the roughly 670 first-cohort repertoires. General study findings and limits: Most TCR sequences were rare, but some public TCRs occurred in many donors. The CMV antigen specificity of three CMV-associated chains was confirmed through in vitro analysis.

The sequencing input was PBMCs. The sequence derives from a woman aged 18-29 years in good health and CMV-seronegative.

The chain's CDR3 is CSRGGTNEKLFF. In DNA form, the CDR3 reads TGCTCAAGAGGGGGTACTAATGAAAAACTGTTTTTT. The chain is built from TRBV10-2 and TRBJ1-4, with D perhaps matching TRBD1 (6 bases). CDR1 is WSHSY and CDR2 is SAAADI in the germline V gene. The CDR3 spans 12 residues.